This TCR beta chain stems from a study of CD8 T cells in Susac syndrome. Across the study: Treatment status at blood draw for the Susac syndrome patients was therapy-naive, corticosteroids, or intravenous immunoglobulin alone.

The table lists this clonotype with a count of one. Its specificity is unknown. Random hexamers were used to reverse transcribe an amount of roughly 0.45 to 1 ug RNA. Amplification of TCR beta CDR3 across 54 Vbeta and 13 Jbeta was performed with immunoSEQ multiplex PCR. TCRdb re-called the immunoSEQ multiplex PCR reads with MiXCR, one entry per CDR3 protein. The table lists about 240,000 distinct CDR3 sequences, 90% to 96% of them singletons. The CDR3 totals 17 residues. Per the germline V gene, CDR1 is SGDLS and CDR2 is YYNGEE. Trimming cost V 4 bases and J 4 bases; bases outside gene matches: 13. Study-wide findings and caveats: The CD4+ T cell repertoires, which came from Susac syndrome patients, showed no sign of clonal expansion.

Sequenced material: CD4+ T cells from PBMCs. The TCR sequence derives from a human donor with Susac syndrome. J is TRBJ1-5 and V is TRBV9, with TRBD1 matching 8 bases. The CDR3 region is CASSPHTGTGGNQPQHF. CDR3 nucleotide sequence: TGTGCCAGCAGCCCTCATACCGGGACAGGCGGAAATCAGCCCCAGCATTTT.